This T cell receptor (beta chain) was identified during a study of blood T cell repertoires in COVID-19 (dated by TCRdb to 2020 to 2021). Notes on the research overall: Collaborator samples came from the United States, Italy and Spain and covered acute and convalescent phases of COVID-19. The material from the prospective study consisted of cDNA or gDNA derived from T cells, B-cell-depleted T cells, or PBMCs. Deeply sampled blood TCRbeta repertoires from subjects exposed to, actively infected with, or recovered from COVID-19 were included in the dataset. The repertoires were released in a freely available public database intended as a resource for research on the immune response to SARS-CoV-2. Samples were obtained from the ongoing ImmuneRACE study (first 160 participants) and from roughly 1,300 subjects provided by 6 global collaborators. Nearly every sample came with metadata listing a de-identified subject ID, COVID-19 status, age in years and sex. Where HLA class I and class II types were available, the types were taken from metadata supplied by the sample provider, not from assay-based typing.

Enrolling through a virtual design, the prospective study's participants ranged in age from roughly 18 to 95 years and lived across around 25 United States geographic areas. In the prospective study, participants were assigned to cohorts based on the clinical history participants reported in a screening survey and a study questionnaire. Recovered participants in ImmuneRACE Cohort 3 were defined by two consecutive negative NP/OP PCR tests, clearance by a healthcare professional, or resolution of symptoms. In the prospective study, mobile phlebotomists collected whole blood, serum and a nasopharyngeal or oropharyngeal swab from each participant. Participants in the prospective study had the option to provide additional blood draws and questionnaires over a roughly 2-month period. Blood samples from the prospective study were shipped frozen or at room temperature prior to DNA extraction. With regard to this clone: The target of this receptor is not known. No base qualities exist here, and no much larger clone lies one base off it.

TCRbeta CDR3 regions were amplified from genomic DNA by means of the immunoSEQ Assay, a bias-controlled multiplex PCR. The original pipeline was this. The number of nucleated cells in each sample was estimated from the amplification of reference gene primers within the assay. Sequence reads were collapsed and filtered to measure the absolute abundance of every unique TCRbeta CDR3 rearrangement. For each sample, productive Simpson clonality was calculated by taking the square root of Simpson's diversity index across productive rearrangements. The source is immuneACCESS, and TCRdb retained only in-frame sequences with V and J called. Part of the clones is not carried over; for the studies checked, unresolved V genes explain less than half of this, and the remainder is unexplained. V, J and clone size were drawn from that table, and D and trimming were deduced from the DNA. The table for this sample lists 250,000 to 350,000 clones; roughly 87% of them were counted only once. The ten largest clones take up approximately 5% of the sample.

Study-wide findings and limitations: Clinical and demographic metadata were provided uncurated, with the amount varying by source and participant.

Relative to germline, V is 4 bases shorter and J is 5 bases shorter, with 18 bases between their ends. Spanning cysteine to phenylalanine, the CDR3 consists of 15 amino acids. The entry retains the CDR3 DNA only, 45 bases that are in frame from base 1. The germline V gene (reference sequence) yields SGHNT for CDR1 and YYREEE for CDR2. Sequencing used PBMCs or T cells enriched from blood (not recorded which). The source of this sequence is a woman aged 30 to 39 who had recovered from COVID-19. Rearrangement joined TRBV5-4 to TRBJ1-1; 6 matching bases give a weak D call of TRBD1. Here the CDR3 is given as CASSPTAGAGTEAFF. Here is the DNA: TGTGCCAGCAGCCCTACTGCAGGGGCCGGAACTGAAGCTTTCTTT.